This record concerns one TCR beta chain sequence. Authors of the study amplified TCR beta CDR3 regions from RNA transcripts. When the TCR CDR3 underwent first-round RT-PCR, the HTBI primer set was used. From the multiplex PCR reads, TCRdb called clonotypes with MiXCR, one entry per CDR3 protein. The data contain 700,000 to 950,000 distinct CDR3 sequences, under 45% of them singletons. This record belongs to a study of T cells in Graves' hyperthyroidism and ophthalmopathy. Germline V gene sequence: CDR1 SGHRS, CDR2 YFSETQ. V was cut by 0 bases and J by 6 bases, with 18 bases left in between. The CDR3 is 16 amino acids. In patients aged 18 to 65, hyperthyroidism was newly diagnosed, with duration under 2 months.

Sequenced material: blood. This sequence originates from a woman in her thirties or forties with Graves' hyperthyroidism. The V call is TRBV5-1, the J call TRBJ1-1; TRBD1 is a possible D gene (5 bases). CDR3 DNA sequence: TGCGCCAGCAGCTTGGAGTGGGCAGGGAATTTCGCTGAAGCTTTCTTT. It is translated as CASSLEWAGNFAEAFF.